The 21 T cell receptor beta chains below come from one sample, sequenced in a study of vaccination and CD4 T cells after COVID-19. Cultured CD4+ T cell DNA was sequenced using the Oncomine TCR Beta short-read assay. TCRdb reanalysed the PCR reads using MiXCR and keeps one entry per CDR3 protein. The sample contains around 15,000 distinct CDR3 sequences, under 60% of which appear only once. The sample's time point: late sampling 161 to 241 days after vaccination in three convalescent patients. Treatment in this sample: roughly ten-day PBMC culture with coronavirus spike peptide pools or control peptides (ViraFEST assay). Their recognized antigens are unknown. Specimen: CD4+ T cells from blood, cultured in vitro, collected about 7 months after SARS-CoV-2 vaccination. The receptors come from a human donor who had recovered from COVID-19.

A single count supports this clonotype. The chain uses TRBV29-1 and TRBJ2-7; unclear D gene. Germline V CDR1 and CDR2: SQVTM, ANQGSEA. The CDR3 sequence is 13 residues long. Trimming pared 5 bases from V and 4 bases from J, leaving 15 bases between. DNA of the CDR3: TGCAGCGTTAAAGGACGTTTTTGGTACGAGCAGTACTTC. It encodes CSVKGRFWYEQYF.

The chain employs TRBV5-1 and TRBJ1-1; D is unresolved. Germline V CDR1 and CDR2: SGHRS, YFSETQ. Trimming left V 0 bases short and J 8 bases short, with 11 bases between. The CDR3 is 13 amino acids. CDR3 amino acids: CASSLGNGQEAFF. The CDR3 coding sequence is TGCGCCAGCAGCTTGGGGAATGGGCAGGAAGCTTTCTTT.

V gene TRBV4-2 combines with J gene TRBJ1-5, with unresolved D. Germline CDR1 and CDR2: LGHNA and YNFKEQ. V dropped 6 bases and J dropped 4 bases, with 16 bases sitting between them. This CDR3 contains 15 residues. CDR3 sequence reads: CASSQWLGGNQPQHF. The CDR3 DNA follows: TGTGCCAGCAGTCAATGGTTGGGCGGAAATCAGCCCCAGCATTTT.

V gene TRBV20-1 combines with J gene TRBJ1-5, with D possibly being TRBD1 (6 bases). Germline V lookup: CDR1 DFQATT, CDR2 SNEGSKA (reference sequence). This CDR3 is 16 amino acids long. Trimming cost V 1 base and J 0 bases, with 13 bases left between them. The CDR3 sequence is CSARGLTGNSNQPQHF. The DNA of the CDR3 is TGCAGTGCTAGAGGTCTTACAGGGAATAGCAATCAGCCCCAGCATTTT.

This rearrangement joins TRBV29-1 to TRBJ2-5; maybe TRBD1 (6 bases). Per germline, CDR1 SQVTM and CDR2 ANQGSEA. The ends were cut back, 6 bases at V and 2 bases at J, with 19 bases in the middle. This CDR3 comprises 15 residues. CDR3 coding DNA: TGCAGCGTAGGGGTGGGGTTGGGGGCACAAGAGACCCAGTACTTC. This gives the protein CSVGVGLGAQETQYF.

The CDR3 DNA is TGTGCCAGCAGTCCACGAGGGCTAGCGGAAGAGACCCAGTACTTC. Translated, it gives CASSPRGLAEETQYF. The chain couples TRBV28 to TRBJ2-5, with TRBD2 identical over 7 bases. Trimming cost V 5 bases and J 3 bases; bases outside gene matches: 9. Per the germline V gene, CDR1 is MDHEN and CDR2 is SYDVKM. This CDR3 is built from 15 residues.

This rearrangement joins TRBV6-1 to TRBJ2-7, with a tentative D call TRBD1 (6 bases). The V end was cut by 2 bases, the J end by 2 bases, with 13 bases between. The CDR3 totals 15 residues. CDR1 and CDR2 (germline): MNHNS, SASEGT. CDR3 nucleotide sequence: TGTGCCAGCAGTGAACCCAGGGACAATACCTACGAGCAGTACTTC. Translating gives CASSEPRDNTYEQYF.

This chain uses TRBV19 with TRBJ1-5; TRBD1 agrees at 9 bases. With V trimmed by 6 bases and J by 5 bases, 8 bases remained unmatched. From germline, CDR1 is LNHDA and CDR2 SQIVND (reference sequence). The CDR3 length is 15 residues. The CDR3 nucleotides are TGTGCCAGTAGAACGGGACAGGGAAGGGATCAGCCCCAGCATTTT. It encodes CASRTGQGRDQPQHF.

This rearrangement joins TRBV2 to TRBJ1-5, with D unresolved. CDR3 length equals 12 residues. The V and J ends lost 8 bases and 4 bases respectively, with 9 bases between them. Germline V gene data show CDR1 as SNHLY and CDR2 as FYNNEI. CDR3 residues: CASGSGNQPQHF. The CDR3 region has the DNA TGTGCCAGCGGGTCCGGGAATCAGCCCCAGCATTTT.

The J gene is TRBJ1-5, the V gene TRBV7-9, with unresolved D. Trimming removed 2 bases at V and 3 bases at J, with 2 bases between. Germline V CDR1 and CDR2: SEHNR, FQNEAQ (reference sequence). This CDR3 region has 12 residues. DNA of the CDR3: TGTGCCAGCAGCTTACCCAATCAGCCCCAGCATTTT. Translating gives CASSLPNQPQHF.

J is TRBJ2-7 and V is TRBV7-3; a weak D match, TRBD1 (6 bases). The CDR3 runs 15 residues. V shed 6 bases and J shed 0 bases, with 15 bases lying between them. Germline V gene sequence: CDR1 SGHTA, CDR2 FQGTGA. Written as DNA, the CDR3 is TGTGCCAGCAGTCTTCAGGGGACGAGCTCCTACGAGCAGTACTTC. Translating gives CASSLQGTSSYEQYF.

This sequence joins TRBV7-9 and TRBJ1-2; D perhaps matches TRBD1 (5 bases). The V gene's germline CDR1 is SEHNR and CDR2 FQNEAQ (reference sequence). V lost 5 bases, J lost 3 bases, and 7 bases lay in between. CDR3 length: 12 residues. CDR3 nucleotide sequence: TGTGCCAGCAGCGGCAGGGACTATGGCTACACCTTC. Translating it yields CASSGRDYGYTF.

V is TRBV7-8 and J is TRBJ1-5; a weak D match, TRBD1 (5 bases). V was pared by 2 bases and J by 6 bases, with 11 bases between. This CDR3 comprises 14 residues. In germline, CDR1 is SGHVS, CDR2 FQNEAQ. The CDR3 region is CASSLLNGGQPQHF. CDR3 bases: TGTGCCAGCAGCTTACTTAATGGGGGTCAGCCCCAGCATTTT.

This rearrangement joins TRBV6-2 or TRBV6-3 to TRBJ2-3, with D possibly TRBD1 on 5 matching bases. V lost 7 bases and J lost 2, with 13 bases in between. Germline CDR1 reads MNHEY; CDR2 reads SVGEGT. The CDR3 covers 14 residues. As DNA, the CDR3 is TGTGCCAGCATAAGTAGGGGTTACACAGATACGCAGTATTTT. It specifies CASISRGYTDTQYF.

This clonotype showed up just a few times. V gene TRBV20-1 combines with J gene TRBJ1-5; D uncertain. There are 16 residues in the CDR3. V lost 2 bases and J lost 2, with 16 bases in between. Germline lookup yields CDR1 DFQATT and CDR2 SNEGSKA (reference sequence). The CDR3 is CSARIGGLEGNQPQHF. Written as DNA, the CDR3 is TGCAGTGCTAGAATCGGAGGCCTGGAGGGCAATCAGCCCCAGCATTTT.

This clonotype turned up a few times. The V gene is TRBV5-4, the J gene TRBJ2-3; no firm D call. This CDR3 comprises 11 residues. Germline-derived CDR1 and CDR2 are SGHNT and YYREEE (reference sequence). V was clipped by 2 bases and J by 6 bases, with 4 bases between them. The CDR3 here is CASSLADTQYF. The CDR3 DNA sequence: TGTGCCAGCAGCTTAGCTGATACGCAGTATTTT.

The chain employs TRBV2 and TRBJ1-5; a weak D match, TRBD1 (5 bases). The CDR3 has 14 residues. Germline-derived CDR1 and CDR2 are SNHLY and FYNNEI. The germline V and J ends were trimmed by 0 bases and 7 bases, with 10 bases remaining between them. The chain's CDR3 is CASSEARGMQPQHF. The CDR3 DNA reads as TGTGCCAGCAGTGAAGCACGGGGGATGCAGCCCCAGCATTTT.

As for this clonotype: The final CDR3 position lacks the conserved phenylalanine or tryptophan, pointing to a likely read error. The rearrangement uses TRBV24-1 and TRBJ2-1, with D unresolved. Germline V gene data show CDR1 as KGHDR and CDR2 as SFDVKD. Trimming left V 5 bases short and J 3 bases short, with 4 bases between. This CDR3 contains 12 residues. In DNA, the CDR3 is TGTGCCACCAGTGGGCGCTACAATGAGCAGTTCTTA. It codes for CATSGRYNEQFL.

The J gene is TRBJ2-3, the V gene TRBV19; D perhaps matches TRBD1 (5 bases). The CDR3 consists of 13 residues. Germline-derived CDR1 and CDR2 are LNHDA and SQIVND (reference sequence). Trimming left V 5 bases short and J 6 bases short, with 12 bases between. The CDR3 nucleotides read TGTGCCAGTAGTGAGCAGGGTTCCGATACGCAGTATTTT. This gives the protein CASSEQGSDTQYF.

The V and J genes are TRBV5-1 and TRBJ2-7; TRBD2 aligns across 7 bases. The V gene's germline CDR1 is SGHRS and CDR2 YFSETQ. V lost 0 bases to trimming and J lost 0 bases; unmatched junction nucleotides: 6. This CDR3 is built from 16 residues. The CDR3 reads CASSLANLADSYEQYF. The CDR3 coding sequence is TGCGCCAGCAGCTTGGCCAATCTAGCGGACTCCTACGAGCAGTACTTC.

This clonotype has just a few counts. The gene calls are TRBV7-9 and TRBJ1-2; D remains unclear. V lost 3 bases, J lost 2 bases, and 7 bases lay in between. The CDR3 extends over 13 amino acids. CDR1 and CDR2 from the germline V gene are SEHNR and FQNEAQ (reference sequence). The CDR3 coding sequence is TGTGCCAGCAGCTTCCGGCAGAACTATGGCTACACCTTC. This encodes CASSFRQNYGYTF.